Presented here are 3 T cell receptor beta chains from one specimen sequenced in a study of blood T cell repertoires in COVID-19. The repertoire was sequenced with immunoSEQ multiplex PCR; TCRdb's copy has only in-frame clones and lacks some. The data hold approximately 50,000 clones, with 65% to 80% observed a single time. Sequenced input: peripheral blood. The receptors here all came from a man between 70 and 80 years old with acute or convalescent COVID-19.

This clone was observed a handful of times. The CDR3 DNA sequence: TGTGCCAGCTCACCAGCAGGGGCTAATGAAAAACTGTTTTTT. Translation gives CASSPAGANEKLFF. The V gene is TRBV18, the J gene TRBJ1-4; possible D gene TRBD1, 6 bases. Germline loops: CDR1 KGHSH, CDR2 LQKENI. V was pared by 2 bases and J by 3 bases, with 7 bases between. The CDR3 consists of 14 residues.

J is TRBJ2-1 and V is TRBV7-2; 7 bases map to TRBD1. Germline V gene data show CDR1 as SGHTA and CDR2 as FQGNSA. V shed 2 bases, J shed 4 bases, and the junction held 5 bases outside the gene matches. The CDR3 contains 15 residues. The CDR3 loop is CASSLLGGTYNEQFF. As DNA, the CDR3 is TGTGCCAGCAGCTTATTAGGGGGCACATACAATGAGCAGTTCTTC.

This clone was observed a few times. The chain combines TRBV10-3 with TRBJ2-2, with 8 bases matching TRBD1. J gave up 4 bases and V 6 bases, and 7 bases lay outside the gene matches. CDR3 size: 15 residues. Germline CDR1 and CDR2: ENHRY and SYGVKD. The CDR3 sequence: CAISRGQESTGELFF. CDR3 nucleotides: TGTGCCATCAGCCGGGGACAGGAATCCACCGGGGAGCTGTTTTTT.